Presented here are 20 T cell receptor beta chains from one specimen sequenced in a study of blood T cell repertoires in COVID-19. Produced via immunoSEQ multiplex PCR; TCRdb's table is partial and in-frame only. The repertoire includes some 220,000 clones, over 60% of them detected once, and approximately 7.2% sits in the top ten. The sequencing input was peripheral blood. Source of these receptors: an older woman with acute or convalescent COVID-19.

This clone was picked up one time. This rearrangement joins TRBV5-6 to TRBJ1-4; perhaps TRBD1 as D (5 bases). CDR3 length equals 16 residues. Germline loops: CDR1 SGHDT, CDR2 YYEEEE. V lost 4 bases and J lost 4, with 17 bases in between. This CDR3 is CASSLREGGGNEKLFF. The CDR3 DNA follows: TGTGCCAGCAGCCTGCGCGAGGGCGGGGGTAATGAAAAACTGTTTTTT.

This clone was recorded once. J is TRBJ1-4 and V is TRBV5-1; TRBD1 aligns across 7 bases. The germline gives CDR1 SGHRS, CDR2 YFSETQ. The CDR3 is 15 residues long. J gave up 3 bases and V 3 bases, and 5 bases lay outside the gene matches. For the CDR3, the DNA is TGCGCCAGCAGCTCACAGGGGAACCCTAATGAAAAACTGTTTTTT. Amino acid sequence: CASSSQGNPNEKLFF.

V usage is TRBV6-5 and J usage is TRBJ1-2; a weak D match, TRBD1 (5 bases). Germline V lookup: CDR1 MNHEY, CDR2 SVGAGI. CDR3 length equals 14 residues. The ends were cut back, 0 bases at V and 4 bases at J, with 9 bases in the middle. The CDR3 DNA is TGTGCCAGCAGTTACTCATCCGGGGGCTATGGCTACACCTTC. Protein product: CASSYSSGGYGYTF.

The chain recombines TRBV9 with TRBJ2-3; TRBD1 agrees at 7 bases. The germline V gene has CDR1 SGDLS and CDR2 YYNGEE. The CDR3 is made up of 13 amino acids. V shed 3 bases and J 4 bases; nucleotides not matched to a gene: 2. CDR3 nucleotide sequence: TGTGCCAGCAGCGGACAGGGAGCAGATACGCAGTATTTT. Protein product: CASSGQGADTQYF.

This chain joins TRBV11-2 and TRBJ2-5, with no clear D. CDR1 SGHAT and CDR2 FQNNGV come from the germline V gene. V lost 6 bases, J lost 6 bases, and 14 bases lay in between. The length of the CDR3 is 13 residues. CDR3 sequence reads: CASRYTGSQTQYF. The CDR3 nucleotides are TGTGCCAGCAGGTACACCGGGTCCCAGACCCAGTACTTC.

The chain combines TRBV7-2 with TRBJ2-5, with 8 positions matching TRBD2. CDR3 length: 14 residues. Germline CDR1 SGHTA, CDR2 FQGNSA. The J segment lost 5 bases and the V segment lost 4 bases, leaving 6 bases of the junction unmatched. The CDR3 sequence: CASSSTSEWETQYF. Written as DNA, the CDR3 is TGTGCCAGCAGCTCGACTAGCGAGTGGGAGACCCAGTACTTC.

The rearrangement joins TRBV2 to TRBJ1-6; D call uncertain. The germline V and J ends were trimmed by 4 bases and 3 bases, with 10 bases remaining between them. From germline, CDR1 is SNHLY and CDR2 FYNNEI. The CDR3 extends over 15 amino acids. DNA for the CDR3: TGTGCCAGCAGTGTATCCGAGGGCTATAATTCACCCCTCCACTTT. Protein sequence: CASSVSEGYNSPLHF.

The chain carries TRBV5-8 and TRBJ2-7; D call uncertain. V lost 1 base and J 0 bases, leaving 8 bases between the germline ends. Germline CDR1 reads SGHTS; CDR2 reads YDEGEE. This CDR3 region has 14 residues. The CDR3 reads CASSLSSSSYEQYV. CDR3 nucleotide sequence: TGTGCCAGCAGCTTGTCATCGAGCTCCTACGAGCAGTACGTC.

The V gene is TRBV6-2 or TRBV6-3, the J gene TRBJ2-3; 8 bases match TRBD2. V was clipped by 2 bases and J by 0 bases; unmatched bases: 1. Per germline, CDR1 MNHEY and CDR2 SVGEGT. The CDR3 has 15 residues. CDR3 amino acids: CASSYRGGSTDTQYF. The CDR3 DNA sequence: TGTGCCAGCAGTTACCGGGGGGGGAGCACAGATACGCAGTATTTT.

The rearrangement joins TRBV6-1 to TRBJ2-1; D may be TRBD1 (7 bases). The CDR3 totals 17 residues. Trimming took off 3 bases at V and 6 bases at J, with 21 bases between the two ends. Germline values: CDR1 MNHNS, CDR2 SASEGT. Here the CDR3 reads CASSDLATGRLVNEQFF. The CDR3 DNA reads TGTGCCAGCAGTGACTTAGCGACAGGGAGGTTGGTCAATGAGCAGTTCTTC.

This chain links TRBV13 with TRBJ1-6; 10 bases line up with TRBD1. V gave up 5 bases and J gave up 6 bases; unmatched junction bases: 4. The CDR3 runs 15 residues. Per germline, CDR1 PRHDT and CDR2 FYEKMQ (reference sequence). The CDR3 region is CASSRGQGGNSPLHF. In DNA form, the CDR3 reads TGTGCCAGCAGCAGAGGACAGGGGGGTAATTCACCCCTCCACTTT. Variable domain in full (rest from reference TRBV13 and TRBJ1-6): AAGVIQSPRHLIKEKRETATLKCYPIPRHDTVYWYQQGPGQDPQFLISFYEKMQSDKGSIPDRFSAQQFSDYHSELNMSSLELGDSALYFCASSRGQGGNSPLHFGNGTRLTVT.

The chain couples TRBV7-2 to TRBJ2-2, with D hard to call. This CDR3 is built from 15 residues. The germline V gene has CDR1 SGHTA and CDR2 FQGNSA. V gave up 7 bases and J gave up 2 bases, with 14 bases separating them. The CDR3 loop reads CASTPNTLNTGELFF. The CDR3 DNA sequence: TGTGCCAGCACCCCGAACACCTTAAACACCGGGGAGCTGTTTTTT.

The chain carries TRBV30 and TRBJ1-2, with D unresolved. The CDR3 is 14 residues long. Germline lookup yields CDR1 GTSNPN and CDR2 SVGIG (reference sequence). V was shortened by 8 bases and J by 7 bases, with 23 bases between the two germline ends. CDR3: CAGSPEARRAGYTF. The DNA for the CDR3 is TGTGCCGGCTCTCCGGAGGCTCGAAGGGCTGGCTACACCTTC. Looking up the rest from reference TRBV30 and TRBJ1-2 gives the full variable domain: SQTIHQWPATLVQPVGSPLSLECTVEGTSNPNLYWYRQAAGRGLQLLFYSVGIGQISSEVPQNLSASRPQDRQFILSSKKLLLSDSGFYLCAGSPEARRAGYTFGSGTRLTVV.

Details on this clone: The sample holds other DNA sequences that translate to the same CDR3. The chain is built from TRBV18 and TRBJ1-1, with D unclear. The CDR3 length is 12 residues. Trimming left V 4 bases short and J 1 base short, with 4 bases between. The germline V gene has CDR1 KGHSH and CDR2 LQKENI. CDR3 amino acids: CASSLANTEAFF. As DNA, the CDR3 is TGTGCCAGCTCACTAGCGAACACTGAAGCTTTCTTT.

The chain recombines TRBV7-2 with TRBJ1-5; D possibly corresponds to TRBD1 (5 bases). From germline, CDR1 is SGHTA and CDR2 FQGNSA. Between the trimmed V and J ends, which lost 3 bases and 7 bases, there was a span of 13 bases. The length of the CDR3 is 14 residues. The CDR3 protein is CASSFSGGSQPQHF. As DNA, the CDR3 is TGTGCCAGCAGCTTTAGTGGGGGGAGCCAGCCCCAGCATTTT.

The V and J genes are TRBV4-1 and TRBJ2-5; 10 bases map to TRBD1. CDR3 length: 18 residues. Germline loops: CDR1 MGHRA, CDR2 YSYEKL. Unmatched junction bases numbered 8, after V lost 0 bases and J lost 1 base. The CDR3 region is CASSQEPLGQGFQETQYF. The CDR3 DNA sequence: TGCGCCAGCAGCCAAGAACCCTTGGGACAGGGGTTCCAAGAGACCCAGTACTTC.

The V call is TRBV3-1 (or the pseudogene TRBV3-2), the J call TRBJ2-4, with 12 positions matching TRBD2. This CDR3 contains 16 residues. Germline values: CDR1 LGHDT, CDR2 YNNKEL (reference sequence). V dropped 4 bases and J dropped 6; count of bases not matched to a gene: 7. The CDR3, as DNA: TGTGCCAGCAGCCTCCCCCAGACTAGCGGGGGAAACATTCAGTACTTC. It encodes CASSLPQTSGGNIQYF.

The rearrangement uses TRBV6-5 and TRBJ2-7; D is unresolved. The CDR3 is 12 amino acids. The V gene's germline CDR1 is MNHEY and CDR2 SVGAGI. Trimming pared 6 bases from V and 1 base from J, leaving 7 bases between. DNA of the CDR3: TGTGCCAGCAGCCCCGGGTCCTACGAGCAGTACTTC. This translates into CASSPGSYEQYF.

The CDR3 sequence is CASSFSGIETQYF. Here the CDR3 DNA reads TGTGCCAGCAGTTTTTCCGGGATCGAGACCCAGTACTTC. This sequence joins TRBV27 and TRBJ2-5, with D perhaps TRBD2 (5 bases). This CDR3 spans 13 amino acids. CDR1 and CDR2 from the germline V gene are MNHEY and SMNVEV (reference sequence). Trimming took 3 bases from V and 5 from J, leaving 10 bases between them.

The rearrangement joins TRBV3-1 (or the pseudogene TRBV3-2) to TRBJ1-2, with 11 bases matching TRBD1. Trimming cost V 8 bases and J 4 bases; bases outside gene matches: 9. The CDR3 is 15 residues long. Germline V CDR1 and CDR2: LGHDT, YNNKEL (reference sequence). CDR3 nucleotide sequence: TGTGCCAGCGGCCTACCGGGACAGGGGGTCTATGGCTACACCTTC. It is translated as CASGLPGQGVYGYTF.